This T cell receptor beta chain was captured by sequencing in a study of a mutant IDH1 vaccine in newly diagnosed glioma. Study-wide background: Patients came in for eight vaccinations, in weeks 1, 3, 5, 7, 11, 15, 19 and 23.

The data were produced by immunoSEQ multiplex PCR, yet TCRdb's version contains in-frame clones alone and is incomplete. The sample includes more than 50,000 clones, about nine tenths of them seen just once. Time point denoted: week 11, during vaccination. In the vaccine, a single dose held 300 ug of the mutant IDH1 20-mer peptide, along with topical imiquimod. Donor diagnoses consisted of new WHO grade 3 or 4 IDH1-mutant, ATRX-lost astrocytomas. This clone showed up just once. The target antigen is unknown. Trimming cost V 5 bases and J 7 bases, with 21 bases left between them. The CDR3 is made up of 15 amino acids. Germline CDR1 SQVTM, CDR2 ANQGSEA.

The TCR comes from a man between 40 and 49 years old with glioma. Specimen: PBMCs, collected from a glioma patient whose treatment included an IDH1 peptide vaccine. This sequence joins TRBV29-1 and TRBJ1-5; possible D gene TRBD1, 5 bases. The DNA for the CDR3 is TGCAGCGTTCAACCCCGGGACGGAAAGACACAGCCCCAGCATTTT. Encoded protein: CSVQPRDGKTQPQHF.